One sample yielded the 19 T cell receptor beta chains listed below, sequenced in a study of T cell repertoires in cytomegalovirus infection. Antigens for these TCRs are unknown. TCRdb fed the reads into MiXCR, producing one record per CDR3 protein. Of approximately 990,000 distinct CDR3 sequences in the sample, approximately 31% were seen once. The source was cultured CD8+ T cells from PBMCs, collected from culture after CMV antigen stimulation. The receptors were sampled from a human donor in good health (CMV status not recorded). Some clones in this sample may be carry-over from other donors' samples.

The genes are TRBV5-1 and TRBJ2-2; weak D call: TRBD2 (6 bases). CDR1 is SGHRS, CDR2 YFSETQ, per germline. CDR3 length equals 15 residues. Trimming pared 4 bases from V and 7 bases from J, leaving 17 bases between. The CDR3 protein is CASSVRLALGGELFF. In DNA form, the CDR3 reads TGCGCCAGCAGCGTCCGTCTAGCGCTCGGCGGGGAGCTGTTTTTT. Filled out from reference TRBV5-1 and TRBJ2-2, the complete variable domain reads KAGVTQTPRYLIKTRGQQVTLSCSPISGHRSVSWYQQTPGQGLQFLFEYFSETQRNKGNFPGRFSGRQFSNSRSEMNVSTLELGDSALYLCASSVRLALGGELFFGEGSRLTVL.

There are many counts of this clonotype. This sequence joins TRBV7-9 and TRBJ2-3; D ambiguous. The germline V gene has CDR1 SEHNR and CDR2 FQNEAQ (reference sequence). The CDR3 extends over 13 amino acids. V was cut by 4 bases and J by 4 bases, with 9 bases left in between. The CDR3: CASSSNTADTQYF. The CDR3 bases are TGTGCCAGCAGCTCAAACACGGCAGATACGCAGTATTTT.

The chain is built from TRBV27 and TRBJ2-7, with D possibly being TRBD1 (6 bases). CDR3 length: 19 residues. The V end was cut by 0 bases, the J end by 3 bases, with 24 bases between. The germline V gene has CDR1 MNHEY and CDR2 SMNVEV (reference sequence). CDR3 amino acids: CASSLSNPHGGRKIYEQYF. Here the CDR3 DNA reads TGTGCCAGCAGTTTATCCAACCCCCATGGGGGCCGCAAAATCTACGAGCAGTACTTC.

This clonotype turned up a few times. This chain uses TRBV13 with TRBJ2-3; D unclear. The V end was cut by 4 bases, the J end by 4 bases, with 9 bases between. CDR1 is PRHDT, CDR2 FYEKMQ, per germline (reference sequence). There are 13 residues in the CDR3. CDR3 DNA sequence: TGTGCCAGCAGCTCCGGACGGGCAGATACGCAGTATTTT. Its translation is CASSSGRADTQYF. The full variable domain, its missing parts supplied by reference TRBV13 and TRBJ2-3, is AAGVIQSPRHLIKEKRETATLKCYPIPRHDTVYWYQQGPGQDPQFLISFYEKMQSDKGSIPDRFSAQQFSDYHSELNMSSLELGDSALYFCASSSGRADTQYFGPGTRLTVL.

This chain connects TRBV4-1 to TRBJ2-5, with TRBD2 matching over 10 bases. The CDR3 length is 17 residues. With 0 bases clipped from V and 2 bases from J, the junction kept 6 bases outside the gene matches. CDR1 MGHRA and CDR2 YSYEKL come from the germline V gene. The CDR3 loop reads CASSQESVAGGQETQYF. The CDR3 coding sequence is TGCGCCAGCAGCCAAGAATCAGTAGCGGGGGGTCAAGAGACCCAGTACTTC.

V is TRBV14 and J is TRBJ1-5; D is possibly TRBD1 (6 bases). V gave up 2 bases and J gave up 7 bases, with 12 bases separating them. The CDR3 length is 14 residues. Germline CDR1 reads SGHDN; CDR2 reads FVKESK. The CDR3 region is CASSQSGGGQPQHF. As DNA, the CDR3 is TGTGCCAGCAGCCAAAGCGGGGGCGGCCAGCCCCAGCATTTT.

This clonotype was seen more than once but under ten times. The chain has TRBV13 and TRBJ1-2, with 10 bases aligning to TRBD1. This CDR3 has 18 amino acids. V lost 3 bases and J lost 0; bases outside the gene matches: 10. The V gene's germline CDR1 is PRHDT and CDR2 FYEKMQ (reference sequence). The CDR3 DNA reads TGTGCCAGCAGCTTGATGGGGACAGGGGACCAAGCTAACTATGGCTACACCTTC. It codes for CASSLMGTGDQANYGYTF.

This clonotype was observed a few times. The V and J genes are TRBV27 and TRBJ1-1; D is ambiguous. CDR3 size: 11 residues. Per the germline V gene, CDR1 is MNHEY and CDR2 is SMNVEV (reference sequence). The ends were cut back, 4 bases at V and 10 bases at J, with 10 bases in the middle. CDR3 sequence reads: CASSSGWVAFF. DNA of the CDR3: TGTGCCAGCAGTTCCGGTTGGGTAGCTTTCTTT.

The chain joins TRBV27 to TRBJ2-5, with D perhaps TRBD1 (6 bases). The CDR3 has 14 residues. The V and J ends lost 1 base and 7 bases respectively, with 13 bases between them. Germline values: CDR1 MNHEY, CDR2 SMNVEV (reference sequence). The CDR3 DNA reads TGTGCCAGCAGTTTATTGGGGGCGCAGGGGACCCAGTACTTC. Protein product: CASSLLGAQGTQYF.

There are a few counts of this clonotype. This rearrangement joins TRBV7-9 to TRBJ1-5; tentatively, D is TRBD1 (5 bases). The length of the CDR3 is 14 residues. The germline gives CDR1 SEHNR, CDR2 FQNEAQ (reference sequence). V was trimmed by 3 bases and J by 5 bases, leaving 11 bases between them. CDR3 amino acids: CASSFGGNHQPQHF. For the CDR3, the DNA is TGTGCCAGCAGCTTTGGGGGGAACCATCAGCCCCAGCATTTT.

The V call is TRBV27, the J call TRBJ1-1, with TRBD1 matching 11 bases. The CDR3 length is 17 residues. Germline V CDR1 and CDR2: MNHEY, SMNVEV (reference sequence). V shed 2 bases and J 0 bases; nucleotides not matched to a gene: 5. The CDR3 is CASSLGTGGVMNTEAFF. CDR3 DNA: TGTGCCAGCAGTTTAGGGACAGGGGGAGTTATGAACACTGAAGCTTTCTTT.

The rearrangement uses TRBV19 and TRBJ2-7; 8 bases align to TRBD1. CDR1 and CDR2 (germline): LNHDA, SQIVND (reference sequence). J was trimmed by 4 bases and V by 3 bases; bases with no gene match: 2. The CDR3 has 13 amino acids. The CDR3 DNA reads TGTGCCAGTAGTATCGGGACAGGATACGAGCAGTACTTC. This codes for CASSIGTGYEQYF.

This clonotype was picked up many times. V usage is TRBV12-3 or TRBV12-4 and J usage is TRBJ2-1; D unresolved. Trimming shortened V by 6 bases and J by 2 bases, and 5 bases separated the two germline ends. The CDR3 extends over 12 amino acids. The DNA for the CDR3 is TGTGCCAGCAGCTTACCCTACAATGAGCAGTTCTTC. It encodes CASSLPYNEQFF.

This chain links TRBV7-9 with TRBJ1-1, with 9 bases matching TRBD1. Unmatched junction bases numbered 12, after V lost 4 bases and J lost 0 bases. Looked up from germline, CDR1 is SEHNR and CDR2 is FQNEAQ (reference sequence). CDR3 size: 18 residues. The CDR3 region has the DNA TGTGCCAGCAGCTCCAGAGGACAGGGGTCAAATCTGAACACTGAAGCTTTCTTT. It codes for CASSSRGQGSNLNTEAFF.

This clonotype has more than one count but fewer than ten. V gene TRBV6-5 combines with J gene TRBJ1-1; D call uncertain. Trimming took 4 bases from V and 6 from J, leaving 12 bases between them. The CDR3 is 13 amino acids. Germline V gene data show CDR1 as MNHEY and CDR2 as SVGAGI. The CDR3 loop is CASSSISEPEAFF. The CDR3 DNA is TGTGCCAGCAGTTCCATATCTGAACCTGAAGCTTTCTTT.

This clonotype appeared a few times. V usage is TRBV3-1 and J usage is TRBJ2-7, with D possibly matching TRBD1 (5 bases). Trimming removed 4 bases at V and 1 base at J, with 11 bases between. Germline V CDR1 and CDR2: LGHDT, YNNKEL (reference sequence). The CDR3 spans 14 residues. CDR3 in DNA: TGTGCCAGCAGCCCCTCGAAGGGGTCCTACGAGCAGTACTTC. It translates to CASSPSKGSYEQYF.

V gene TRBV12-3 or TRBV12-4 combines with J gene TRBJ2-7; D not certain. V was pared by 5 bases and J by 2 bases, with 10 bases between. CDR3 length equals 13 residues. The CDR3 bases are TGTGCCAGCAGTGTTCTGACACCCTACGAGCAGTACGTC. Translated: CASSVLTPYEQYV.

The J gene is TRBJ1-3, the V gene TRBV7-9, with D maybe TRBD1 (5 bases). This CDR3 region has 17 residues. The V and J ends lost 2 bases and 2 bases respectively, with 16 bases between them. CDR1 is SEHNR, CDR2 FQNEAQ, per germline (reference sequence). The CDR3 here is CASSLRGTREPGNTIYF. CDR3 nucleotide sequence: TGTGCCAGCAGCTTACGTGGGACCAGGGAACCTGGAAACACCATATATTTT.

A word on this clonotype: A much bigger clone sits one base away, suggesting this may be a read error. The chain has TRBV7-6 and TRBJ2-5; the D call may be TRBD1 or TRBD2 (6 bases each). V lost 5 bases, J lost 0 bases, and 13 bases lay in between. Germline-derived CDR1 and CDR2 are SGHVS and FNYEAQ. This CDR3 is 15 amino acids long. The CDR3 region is CASSPVGGHQETQYF. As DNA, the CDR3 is TGTGCCAGCAGCCCTGTGGGGGGCCACCAAGAGACCCAGTACTTC.